These T cell receptor beta chains were read from a single sample in a study of cytomegalovirus exposure and HLA in healthy donors. Profiled with immunoSEQ multiplex PCR; TCRdb holds only in-frame clones, not every one. The sample holds under 200,000 clones; around 84% are singletons and the top ten take about 1.8%. Input material: PBMCs. These receptors all come from a woman aged 18-35 years in good health and CMV-seronegative. Each CDR3 is given with its conserved first and last residue. Each record gives: J gene, CDR3 length, clone size, V gene, D gene, CDR3 protein, CDR3 DNA. The D gene is left open where the match is weak. Size is omitted from some rows. Given values are once, few, many or a class for expanded clones.

TRBJ2-7 14 NA TRBV5-1 TRBD2 CASSPSGRWFEQYF TGCGCCAGCAGCCCTAGCGGGAGGTGGTTCGAGCAGTACTTC
TRBJ2-1 13 once TRBV6-5 TRBD2 CASRSGAYNEQFF TGTGCCAGCAGAAGCGGGGCCTACAATGAGCAGTTCTTC
TRBJ2-7 15 NA TRBV7-9 TRBD2 CASSLGLALDYEQYF TGTGCCAGCAGCTTAGGACTAGCGCTAGACTACGAGCAGTACTTC
TRBJ2-2 14 few TRBV10-1 TRBD1 CASSGTGRTGELFF TGCGCCAGCAGTGGGACAGGGAGAACCGGGGAGCTGTTTTTT
TRBJ2-2 19 NA TRBV28 TRBD2 CASSLGASGRYANTGELFF TGTGCCAGCAGTTTAGGGGCCAGCGGGAGATATGCGAACACCGGGGAGCTGTTTTTT
TRBJ1-2 12 few TRBV4-1 TRBD1 CASSQVGTGPTF TGCGCCAGCAGCCAAGTGGGGACAGGGCCCACCTTC
TRBJ1-2 14 few TRBV7-6 TRBD1 CASSPGQGGVGYTF TGTGCCAGCAGCCCAGGACAGGGAGGGGTAGGCTACACCTTC
TRBJ2-1 15 NA TRBV4-2 TRBD1 CASSLQGSSYNEQFF TGTGCCAGCAGCCTACAGGGGAGCTCCTACAATGAGCAGTTCTTC
TRBJ2-1 19 once TRBV2 TRBD2 CASSYGTSARLSSYNEQFF TGTGCCAGCTCTTACGGGACTAGCGCCCGTCTAAGCTCCTACAATGAGCAGTTCTTC
TRBJ1-5 15 few TRBV4-3 TRBD1 CASSRSTGGDQPQHF TGCGCCAGCAGCCGTTCGACAGGGGGAGATCAGCCCCAGCATTTT
TRBJ2-5 13 NA TRBV5-1 TRBD2 CASTGLAEETQYF TGCGCCAGCACTGGACTAGCGGAAGAGACCCAGTACTTC
TRBJ2-1 17 NA TRBV7-9 TRBD2 CASRGGVQLAGVTEQFF TGTGCCAGCAGGGGAGGGGTTCAACTAGCGGGAGTGACTGAGCAGTTCTTC
TRBJ2-1 13 NA TRBV6-5 NA CASSYGQYNEQFF TGTGCCAGCAGTTACGGGCAATACAATGAGCAGTTCTTC
TRBJ1-5 15 NA TRBV7-9 NA CASSFVPGDNQPQHF TGTGCCAGCAGCTTCGTTCCCGGGGACAATCAGCCCCAGCATTTT
TRBJ1-5 15 NA TRBV5-8 NA CASSGRLRGNQPQHF TGTGCCAGCAGCGGGAGGCTGCGGGGCAATCAGCCCCAGCATTTT
TRBJ2-2 15 few TRBV11-3 TRBD2 CASSPSGSNTGELFF TGTGCCAGCAGCCCTAGCGGGAGCAACACCGGGGAGCTGTTTTTT
TRBJ2-3 16 NA TRBV4-3 NA CASTPEPGFPTDTQYF TGCGCCAGCACCCCCGAGCCCGGTTTCCCCACAGATACGCAGTATTTT
TRBJ1-1 14 NA TRBV29-1 TRBD1 CSVDGQGAGTEAFF TGCAGCGTCGACGGACAGGGGGCGGGCACTGAAGCTTTCTTT
TRBJ2-7 16 NA TRBV27 TRBD2 CASRLRRPSGTHEQYF TGTGCCAGCAGACTGAGAAGGCCTAGCGGTACCCACGAGCAGTACTTC
TRBJ1-5 15 NA TRBV4-3 NA CASSQDRGNNQPQHF TGCGCCAGCAGCCAAGATAGAGGTAACAATCAGCCCCAGCATTTT
TRBJ1-2 16 NA TRBV19 NA CASSISGAYRDHGYTF TGTGCCAGTAGTATATCCGGAGCTTACAGGGACCATGGCTACACCTTC
TRBJ1-1 16 NA TRBV7-2 NA CASSLAGSRMNTEAFF TGTGCCAGCAGCTTAGCAGGGAGCAGGATGAACACTGAAGCTTTCTTT
TRBJ1-5 15 few TRBV6-1 TRBD1 CASSAVTGINQPQHF TGTGCCAGCAGTGCGGTGACAGGGATTAATCAGCCCCAGCATTTT